This T cell receptor beta chain emerged from a study of blood T cell repertoires in COVID-19. As for the study in general: The cDNA or gDNA used as material had been derived from T cells, B-cell-depleted T cells, or PBMCs.

Assay used: immunoSEQ multiplex PCR; TCRdb lists only in-frame clones, some missing. This table holds roughly 340,000 clones, approximately 87% found once. The germline V gene encodes CDR1 SNHLY and CDR2 FYNNEI. The CDR3 has 15 residues. V lost 2 bases and J lost 7, with 18 bases in between. The sample comprised PBMCs or T cells enriched from blood (not recorded which). This chain joins TRBV2 and TRBJ2-7; D perhaps matches TRBD2 (6 bases). The TCR comes from a middle-aged man in a cohort exposed to, infected with or recovered from COVID-19 (not recorded which). This chain's CDR3 is CASSERVGSLGEQYF. For the CDR3, the DNA is TGTGCCAGCAGTGAACGGGTCGGGAGTTTGGGTGAGCAGTACTTC. Full variable domain (rest looked up from reference TRBV2 and TRBJ2-7): EPEVTQTPSHQVTQMGQEVILRCVPISNHLYFYWYRQILGQKVEFLVSFYNNEISEKSEIFDDQFSVERPDGSNFTLKIRSTKLEDSAMYFCASSERVGSLGEQYFGPGTRLTVT.